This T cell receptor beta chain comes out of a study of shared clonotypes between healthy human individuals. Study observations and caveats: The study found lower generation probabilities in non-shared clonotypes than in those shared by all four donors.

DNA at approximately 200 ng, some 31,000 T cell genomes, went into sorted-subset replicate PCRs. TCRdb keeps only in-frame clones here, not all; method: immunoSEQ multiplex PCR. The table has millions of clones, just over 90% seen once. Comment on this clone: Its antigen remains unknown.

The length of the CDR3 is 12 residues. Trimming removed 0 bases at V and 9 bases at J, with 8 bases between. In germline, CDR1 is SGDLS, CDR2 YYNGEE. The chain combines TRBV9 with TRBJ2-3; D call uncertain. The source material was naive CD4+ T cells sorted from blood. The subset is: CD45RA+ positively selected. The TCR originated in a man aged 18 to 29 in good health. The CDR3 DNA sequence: TGTGCCAGCAGCGTAGAGGTGGGAACGCAGTATTTT. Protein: CASSVEVGTQYF.